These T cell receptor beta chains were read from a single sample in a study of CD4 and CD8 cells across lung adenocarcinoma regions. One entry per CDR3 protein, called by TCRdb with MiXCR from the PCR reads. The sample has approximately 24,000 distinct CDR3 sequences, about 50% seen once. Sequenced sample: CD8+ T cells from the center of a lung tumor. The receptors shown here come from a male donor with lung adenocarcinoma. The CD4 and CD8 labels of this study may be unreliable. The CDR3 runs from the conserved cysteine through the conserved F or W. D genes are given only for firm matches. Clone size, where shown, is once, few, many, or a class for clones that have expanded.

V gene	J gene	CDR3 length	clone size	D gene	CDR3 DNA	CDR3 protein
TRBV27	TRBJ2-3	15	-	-	TGTGCCAGGGGGCGAGGGGGACCGGGACCAGATACGCAGTATTTC	CARGRGGPGPDTQYF
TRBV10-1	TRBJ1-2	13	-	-	TGCGCCAGCAGTTATCGGGGGCGCGTTGGCTACACCTTC	CASSYRGRVGYTF
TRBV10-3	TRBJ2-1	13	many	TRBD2	TGTGCCCACGGACTAGCGGGAGGTCATGTTCTGTTCTTC	CAHGLAGGHVLFF
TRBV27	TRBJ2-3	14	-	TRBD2	TGTGCGAGGCGTGGGCTAGCGGGCCAAGATACCCAGTATTTC	CARRGLAGQDTQYF
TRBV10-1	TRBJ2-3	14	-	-	TGCGCCAGCAGGGAGGTGCGAGCCACAAATACGCAGTACTTT	CASREVRATNTQYF
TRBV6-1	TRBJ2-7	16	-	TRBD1	TGTGCCAGCAGTGAAGATCCGACAGGGACCCCCTACGAGCAGTACTTC	CASSEDPTGTPYEQYF
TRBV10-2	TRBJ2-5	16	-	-	TGCGCCAGCAGGGGGCCCGGTGGCCTAGACACAGATACCCAGTACTTC	CASRGPGGLDTDTQYF
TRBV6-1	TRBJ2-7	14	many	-	TGTGCCAGCATTGGAGGGCGGTACTCCTACGAGCAGTACTTC	CASIGGRYSYEQYF
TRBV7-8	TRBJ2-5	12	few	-	TGTGCCAGCACCGACGGGACGGGGACCCAGTACTTC	CASTDGTGTQYF
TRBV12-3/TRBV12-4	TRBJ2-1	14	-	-	TGTGCCAGCAGTTTGGTCAGGGCCTACAATGAGCAGTTCTTC	CASSLVRAYNEQFF
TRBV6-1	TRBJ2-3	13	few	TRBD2	TGTGCCAGCAGGCGGGGGGGCACAGATACGCAGTATTTT	CASRRGGTDTQYF
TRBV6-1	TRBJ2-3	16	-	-	TGTGCCAGCAGGAGGGGACTCTCGACGGCCACAAATATTCAGTATTTT	CASRRGLSTATNIQYF
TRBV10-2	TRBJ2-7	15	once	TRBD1	TGCGCCAGCAGTCTGCCCCTACAGGGGGGCCACGAGCAGTACTTC	CASSLPLQGGHEQYF
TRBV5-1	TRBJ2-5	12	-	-	TGCGTCAGCAGCTGTGACCGGGAGATTCAGTACTTC	CVSSCDREIQYF
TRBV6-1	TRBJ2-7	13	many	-	TGTGCCAGCAGCGGGAGCGATTCCTACGAGCAGTACTTC	CASSGSDSYEQYF
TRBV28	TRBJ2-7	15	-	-	TGTGCCAGCAGTTTACAGGGTTTGCACTCCTACGAGCAGTACTTC	CASSLQGLHSYEQYF
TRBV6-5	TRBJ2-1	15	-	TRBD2	TGTGCCAGCAGTTGCTCAGCGGGGGCGAGCGGTGAGCAGTTCTTC	CASSCSAGASGEQFF
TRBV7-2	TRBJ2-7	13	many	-	TGTGCCAGCAGCCGGATAGGGGGTCTCGAGCAGTACTTC	CASSRIGGLEQYF
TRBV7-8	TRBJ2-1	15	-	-	TGTGCCAGCAGCTTTATGTTGCGGCCCTACAATGAGCAGTTCTTC	CASSFMLRPYNEQFF
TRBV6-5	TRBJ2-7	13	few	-	TGTGCCAGCAGTTACAGGGAAGCCTACGAGCAGTACTTC	CASSYREAYEQYF
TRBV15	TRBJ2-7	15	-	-	TGTGCCACCAGCGGACTCAGACAGGAGGGGGGCGAGCAGTACTTC	CATSGLRQEGGEQYF
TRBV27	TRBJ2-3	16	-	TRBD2	TGTGCCAGCAGTTTACTTGCGGGGGGAGCCACGGATACTCAGTATTTT	CASSLLAGGATDTQYF
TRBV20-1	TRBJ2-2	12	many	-	TGCAGTGCTAGTTTGGGGACCGGGGAGCTGTTTTTT	CSASLGTGELFF
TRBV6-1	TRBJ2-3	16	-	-	TGTGCCAGCGGGGGGGCCGGGAGACGGGACCGGGATACCCAGTATTTC	CASGGAGRRDRDTQYF
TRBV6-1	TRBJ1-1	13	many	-	TGTGCCAGCAGTGAGAATCCGGGACGTGAAGCTTTCTTT	CASSENPGREAFF
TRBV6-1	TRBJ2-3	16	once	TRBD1	TGTGCCAGCAGTGAATCGGGGACAGGGGTCGGGGATATTCAGTATTTT	CASSESGTGVGDIQYF
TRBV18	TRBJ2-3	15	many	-	TGTGCCAGCTCACCGCCAGGGATGGTCACAGATACGCAGTATTTT	CASSPPGMVTDTQYF
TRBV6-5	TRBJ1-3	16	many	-	TGTGCCAGCAGACGGACACGGTCAGTTGATGGAAACACCATATATTTT	CASRRTRSVDGNTIYF
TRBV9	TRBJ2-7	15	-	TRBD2	TGTGCCAGCAGCGCGAGCGGGGGGGGATCGTACGAGCAGTACTTC	CASSASGGGSYEQYF
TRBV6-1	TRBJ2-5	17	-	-	TGTGCCAGCAGGGCGTACTCCGGGCTCGGGGCCAAAGAGACCCAGTACTTC	CASRAYSGLGAKETQYF
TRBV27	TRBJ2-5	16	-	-	TGTGCCAGCAGGGGGAGGGGGGGGAGTGACCAAGAGACCCAGTACTTC	CASRGRGGSDQETQYF
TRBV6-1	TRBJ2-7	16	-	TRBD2	TGTGCCAGCAGTGATTTCCTAGCGGGAGGCACCTACGAGCAGTACTTC	CASSDFLAGGTYEQYF
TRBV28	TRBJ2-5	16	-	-	TGTGCCAGCGGGGGGTTCGGGGGCCGGGACCAAGAGACCCAGTACTTC	CASGGFGGRDQETQYF
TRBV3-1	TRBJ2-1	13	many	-	TGTGCCAGCAGCCAGGGCAGGGGCAATGAGCAGTTCTTC	CASSQGRGNEQFF
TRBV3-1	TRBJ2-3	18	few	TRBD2	TGTGCCAGCAGCCAAGATCTGGTGAAGACTAGCGGGGGTCACCCGGGGAATTTT	CASSQDLVKTSGGHPGNF
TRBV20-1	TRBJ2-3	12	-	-	TGCAGTGCTCCGGACAACACAGATACGCAGTATTTT	CSAPDNTDTQYF
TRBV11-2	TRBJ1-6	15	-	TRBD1	TGTGCCAGCAGCTTAGAGACAGGGGGGTATTCACCCCTCCACTTT	CASSLETGGYSPLHF
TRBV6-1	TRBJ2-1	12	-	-	TGTGCCAGCAGTGAAGCGGGCAGTCGGCAGTTCTTC	CASSEAGSRQFF
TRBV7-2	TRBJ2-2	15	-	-	TGTGCCAGCAGTTCCGACAGCAGATACACCGGGGAGCTGTTTTTT	CASSSDSRYTGELFF
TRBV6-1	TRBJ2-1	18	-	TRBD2	TGTGCCAGCAGTGAATTTGGGGGAGGGCCTGGTACTTACAATGAGCAGTTCTTC	CASSEFGGGPGTYNEQFF
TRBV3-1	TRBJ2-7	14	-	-	TGTGCCAGCAGCCAAGGAGGGAATCCCTACGAGCAGTACTTC	CASSQGGNPYEQYF
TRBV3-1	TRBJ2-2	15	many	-	TGTGCCAGCAGCCAAGACGCAGGGCCCACCGGGGAGCTGTTTTTT	CASSQDAGPTGELFF
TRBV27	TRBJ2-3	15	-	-	TGTGCCCGCGGCTCGGGGCGGCAGGCCAAAAATACGCAGTACTTT	CARGSGRQAKNTQYF
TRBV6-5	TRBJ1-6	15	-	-	TGTGCCAGCAGTATACAGTCGGGGGGGGGTTCACCCCTCCACTTT	CASSIQSGGGSPLHF
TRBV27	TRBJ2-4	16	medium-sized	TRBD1	TGTGCCAGACCGGGCAGGGGGCGAGGGGCCAAAAACATTCAGTACTTC	CARPGRGRGAKNIQYF
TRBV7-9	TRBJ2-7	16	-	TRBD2	TGTGCCAGCAGCTTCACTAGCGGGTACAGCTCCTACGAGCAGTACTTC	CASSFTSGYSSYEQYF
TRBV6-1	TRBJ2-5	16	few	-	TGTGCCAGCAGGGAAGCCGGGAGAGGGGACGGGGATACCCAGTACTTC	CASREAGRGDGDTQYF
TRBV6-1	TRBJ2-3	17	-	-	TGTGCCAGCAGGGGGGGCCGGGAGCACACTAGCACAGACACGCAGTATTTT	CASRGGREHTSTDTQYF
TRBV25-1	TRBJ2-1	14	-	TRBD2	TGTGCCAGCAGTAAAGCGGGAGGGAGTAATGAGCAGTTCTTC	CASSKAGGSNEQFF
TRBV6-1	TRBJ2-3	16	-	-	TGTGCCAGCAGTGAATCGGGGCTGTGGGTTGAAAACATGCAGTATTTT	CASSESGLWVENMQYF
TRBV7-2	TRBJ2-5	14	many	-	TGTGCCAGCAGCAAACAGAGTGGTGGACAGACCCAGTACTTC	CASSKQSGGQTQYF